This T cell receptor beta chain was obtained from a study of early T cells in non-severe SARS-CoV-2 infection. Study information: Sequencing of unsorted whole blood was done on bulk RNA, leaving chains unpaired. Overall study findings and caveats: Using VDJdb, the matching emphasized anti-spike CD8 responses while missing private and CD4 specificities.

Concerning this clonotype: Its target is unknown.

Unique molecular identifiers were attached to individual cDNA molecules. TCRdb reprocessed the 5' RACE reads with MiXCR, giving one entry per CDR3 protein. The profile shows about 36,000 distinct CDR3 sequences, nearly 10% of them singletons. The TCR originated in an adult who was a healthcare worker with PCR-confirmed SARS-CoV-2 infection or an uninfected control (not recorded which). Sequenced sample: whole blood.

CDR3 sequence reads: CASSYHHQGRETQYF. CDR3 DNA sequence: TGTGCCAGCAGTTACCATCATCAGGGTCGGGAGACCCAGTACTTC. The chain combines TRBV6-5 with TRBJ2-5; weak D call: TRBD1 (5 bases). Trimming took 2 bases from V and 5 from J, leaving 15 bases between them. Germline V lookup: CDR1 MNHEY, CDR2 SVGAGI. The CDR3 runs to 15 residues.